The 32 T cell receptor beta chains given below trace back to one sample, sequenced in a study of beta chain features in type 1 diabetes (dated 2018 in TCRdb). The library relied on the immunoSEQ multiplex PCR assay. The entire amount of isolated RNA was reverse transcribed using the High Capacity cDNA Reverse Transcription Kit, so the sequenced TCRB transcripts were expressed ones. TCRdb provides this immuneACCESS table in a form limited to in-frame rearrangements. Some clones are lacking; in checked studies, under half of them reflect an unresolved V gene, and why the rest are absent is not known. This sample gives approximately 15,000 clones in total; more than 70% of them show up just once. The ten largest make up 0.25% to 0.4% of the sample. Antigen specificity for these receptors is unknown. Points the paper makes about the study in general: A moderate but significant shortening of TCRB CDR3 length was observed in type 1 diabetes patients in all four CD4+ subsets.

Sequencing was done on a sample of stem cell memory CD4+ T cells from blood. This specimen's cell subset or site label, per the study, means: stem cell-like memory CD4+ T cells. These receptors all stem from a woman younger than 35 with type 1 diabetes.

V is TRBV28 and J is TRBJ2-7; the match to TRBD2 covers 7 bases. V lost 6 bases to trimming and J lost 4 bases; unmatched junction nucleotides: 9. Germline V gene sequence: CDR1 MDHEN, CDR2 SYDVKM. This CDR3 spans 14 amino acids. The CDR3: CASSPWEGTYEQYF. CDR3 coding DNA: TGTGCCAGCAGCCCCTGGGAGGGCACTTACGAGCAGTACTTC.

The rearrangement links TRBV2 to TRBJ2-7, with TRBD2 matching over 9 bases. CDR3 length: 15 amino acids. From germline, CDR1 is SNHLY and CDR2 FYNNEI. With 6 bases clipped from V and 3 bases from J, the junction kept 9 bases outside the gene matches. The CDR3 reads CASRPAGTSYYEQYF. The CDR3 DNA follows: TGTGCCAGCAGGCCTGCCGGGACTAGCTACTACGAGCAGTACTTC.

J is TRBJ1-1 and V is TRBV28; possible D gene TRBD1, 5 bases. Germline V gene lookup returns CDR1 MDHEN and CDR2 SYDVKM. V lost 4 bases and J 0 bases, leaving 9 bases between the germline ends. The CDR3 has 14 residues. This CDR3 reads CASSSPGLNTEAFF. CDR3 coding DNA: TGTGCCAGCAGTTCCCCAGGGCTGAACACTGAAGCTTTCTTT.

The CDR3 sequence: CASSQGRGANYGYTF. As DNA, the CDR3 is TGTGCCAGCAGCCAAGGGCGGGGGGCGAACTATGGCTACACCTTC. The chain couples TRBV14 to TRBJ1-2; a possible D gene is TRBD1 (6 bases). The V and J ends lost 1 base and 2 bases respectively, with 11 bases between them. Germline values: CDR1 SGHDN, CDR2 FVKESK. This CDR3 contains 15 residues.

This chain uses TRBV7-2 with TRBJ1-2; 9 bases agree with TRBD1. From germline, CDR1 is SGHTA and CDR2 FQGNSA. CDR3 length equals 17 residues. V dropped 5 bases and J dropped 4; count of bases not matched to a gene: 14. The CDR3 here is CASSPNLNRGQSYGYTF. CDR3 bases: TGTGCCAGCAGCCCTAACCTGAACAGGGGGCAGAGCTATGGCTACACCTTC.

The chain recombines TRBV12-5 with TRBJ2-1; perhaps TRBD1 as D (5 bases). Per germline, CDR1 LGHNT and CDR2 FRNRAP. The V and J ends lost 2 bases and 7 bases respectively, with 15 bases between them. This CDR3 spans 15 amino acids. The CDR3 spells CASGLMAGKRNEQFF. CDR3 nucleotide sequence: TGTGCTAGTGGTTTGATGGCAGGGAAAAGGAATGAGCAGTTCTTC. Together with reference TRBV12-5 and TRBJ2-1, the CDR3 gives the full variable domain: DARVTQTPRHKVTEMGQEVTMRCQPILGHNTVFWYRQTMMQGLELLAYFRNRAPLDDSGMPKDRFSAEMPDATLATLKIQPSEPRDSAVYFCASGLMAGKRNEQFFGPGTRLTVL.

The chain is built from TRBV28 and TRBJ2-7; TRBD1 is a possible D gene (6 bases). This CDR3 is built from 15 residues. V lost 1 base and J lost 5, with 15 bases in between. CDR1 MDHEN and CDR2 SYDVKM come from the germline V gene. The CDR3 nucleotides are TGTGCCAGCAGTTTATTGGGGAGAGGGGGTGACGAGCAGTACGTC. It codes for CASSLLGRGGDEQYV.

CDR3 residues: CASSIGRSPDTQYF. DNA of the CDR3: TGTGCCAGTAGTATTGGTAGGAGCCCAGATACGCAGTATTTT. This chain links TRBV19 with TRBJ2-3; D is unclear. Germline values: CDR1 LNHDA, CDR2 SQIVND (reference sequence). The germline V and J ends were trimmed by 3 bases and 4 bases, with 11 bases remaining between them. The CDR3 is made up of 14 amino acids.

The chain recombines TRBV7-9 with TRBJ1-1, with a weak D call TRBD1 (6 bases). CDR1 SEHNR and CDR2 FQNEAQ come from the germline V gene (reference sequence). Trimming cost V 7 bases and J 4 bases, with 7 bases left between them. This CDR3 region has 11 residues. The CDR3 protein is CASTQGTEAFF. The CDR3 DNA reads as TGTGCCAGCACACAGGGCACTGAAGCTTTCTTT.

DNA of the CDR3: TGTGCCAGCAGCCCTCGGGGGGCCAACGTCCTGACTTTC. Encoded protein: CASSPRGANVLTF. The gene calls are TRBV7-7 and TRBJ2-6; no definite D call. The CDR3 contains 13 residues. The germline V and J ends were trimmed by 5 bases and 4 bases, with 6 bases remaining between them. Germline CDR1 is SSHAT and CDR2 is FNYEAQ (reference sequence).

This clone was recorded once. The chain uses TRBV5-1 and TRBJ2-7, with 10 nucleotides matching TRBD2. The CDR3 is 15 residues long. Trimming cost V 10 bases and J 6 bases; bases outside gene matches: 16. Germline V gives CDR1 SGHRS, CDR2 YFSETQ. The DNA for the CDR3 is TGCGCCTCACGCTGGGCCCCTAGCGGGAGTGCCGAGCAGTACTTC. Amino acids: CASRWAPSGSAEQYF.

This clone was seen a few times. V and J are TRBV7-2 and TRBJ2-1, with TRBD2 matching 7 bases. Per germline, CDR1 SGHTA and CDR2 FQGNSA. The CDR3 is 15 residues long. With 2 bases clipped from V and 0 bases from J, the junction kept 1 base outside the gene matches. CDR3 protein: CASSLWTSSYNEQFF. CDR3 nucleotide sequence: TGTGCCAGCAGCTTATGGACTAGCTCCTACAATGAGCAGTTCTTC.

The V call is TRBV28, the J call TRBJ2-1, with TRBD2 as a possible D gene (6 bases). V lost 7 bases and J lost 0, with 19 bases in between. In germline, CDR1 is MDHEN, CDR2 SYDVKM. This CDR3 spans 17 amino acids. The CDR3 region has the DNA TGTGCCAGCACCCACTACCTCGGGAGAGGCTCCTACAATGAGCAGTTCTTC. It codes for CASTHYLGRGSYNEQFF.

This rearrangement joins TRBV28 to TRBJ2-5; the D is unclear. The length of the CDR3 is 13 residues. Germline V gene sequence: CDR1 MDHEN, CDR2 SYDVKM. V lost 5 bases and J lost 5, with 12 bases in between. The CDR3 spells CASSPPREETQYF. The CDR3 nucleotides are TGTGCCAGCAGTCCCCCTCGTGAGGAGACCCAGTACTTC.

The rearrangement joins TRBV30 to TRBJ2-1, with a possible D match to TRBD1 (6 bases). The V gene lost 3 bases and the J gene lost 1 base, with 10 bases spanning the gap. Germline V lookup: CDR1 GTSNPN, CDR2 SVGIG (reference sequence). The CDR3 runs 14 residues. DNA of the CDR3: TGTGCCTGGAGGGGGACAATATCCTACAATGAGCAGTTCTTC. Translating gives CAWRGTISYNEQFF.

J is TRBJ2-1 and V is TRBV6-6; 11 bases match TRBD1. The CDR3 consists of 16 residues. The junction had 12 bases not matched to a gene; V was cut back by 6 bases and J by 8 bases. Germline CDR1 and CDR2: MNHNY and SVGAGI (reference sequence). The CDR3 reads CASSKGWTGGFYEQFF. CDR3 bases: TGTGCCAGCAGCAAAGGATGGACAGGGGGCTTCTATGAGCAGTTCTTC.

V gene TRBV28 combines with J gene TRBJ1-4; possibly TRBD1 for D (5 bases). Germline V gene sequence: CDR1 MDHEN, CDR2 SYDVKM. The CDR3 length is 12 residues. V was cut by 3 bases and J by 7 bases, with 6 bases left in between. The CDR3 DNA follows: TGTGCCAGCAGTTTGACAGTTGAAAAACTGTTTTTT. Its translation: CASSLTVEKLFF.

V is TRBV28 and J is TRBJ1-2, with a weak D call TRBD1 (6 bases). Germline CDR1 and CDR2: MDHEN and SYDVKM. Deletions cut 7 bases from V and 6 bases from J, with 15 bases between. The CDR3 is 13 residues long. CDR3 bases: TGTGCCAGCAACGGGGGGCGTTCGAATGGCTACACCTTC. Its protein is CASNGGRSNGYTF.

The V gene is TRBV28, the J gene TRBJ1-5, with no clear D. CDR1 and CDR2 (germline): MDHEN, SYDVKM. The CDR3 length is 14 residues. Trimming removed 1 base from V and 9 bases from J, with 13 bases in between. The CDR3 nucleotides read TGTGCCAGCAGTTTATTGGCGGGATTACGGCCCCAGCATTTT. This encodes CASSLLAGLRPQHF. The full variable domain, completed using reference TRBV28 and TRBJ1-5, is DVKVTQSSRYLVKRTGEKVFLECVQDMDHENMFWYRQDPGLGLRLIYFSYDVKMKEKGDIPEGYSVSREKKERFSLILESASTNQTSMYLCASSLLAGLRPQHFGDGTRLSIL.

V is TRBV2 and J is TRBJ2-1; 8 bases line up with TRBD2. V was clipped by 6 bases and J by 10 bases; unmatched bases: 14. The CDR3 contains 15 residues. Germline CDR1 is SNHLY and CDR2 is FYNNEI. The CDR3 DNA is TGTGCCAGCAGAGTAGTATTAGCGGGACCCGCGGAGCAGTTCTTC. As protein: CASRVVLAGPAEQFF.

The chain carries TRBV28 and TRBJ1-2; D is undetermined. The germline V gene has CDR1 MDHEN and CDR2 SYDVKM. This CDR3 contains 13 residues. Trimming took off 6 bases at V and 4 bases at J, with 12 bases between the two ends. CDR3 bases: TGTGCCAGCAGGTACGCAGTCGCCTATGGCTACACCTTC. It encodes CASRYAVAYGYTF.

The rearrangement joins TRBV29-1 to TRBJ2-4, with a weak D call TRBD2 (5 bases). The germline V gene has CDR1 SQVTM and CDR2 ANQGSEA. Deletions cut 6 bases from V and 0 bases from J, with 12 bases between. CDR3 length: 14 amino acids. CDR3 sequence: CSVGGNLAKNIQYF. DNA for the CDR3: TGCAGCGTCGGAGGCAACCTAGCCAAAAACATTCAGTACTTC.

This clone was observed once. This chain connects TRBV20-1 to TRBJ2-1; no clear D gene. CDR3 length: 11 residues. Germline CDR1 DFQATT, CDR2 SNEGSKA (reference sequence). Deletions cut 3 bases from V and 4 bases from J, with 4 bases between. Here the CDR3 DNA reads TGCAGTGCTAGCCCTTACAATGAGCAGTTCTTC. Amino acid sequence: CSASPYNEQFF.

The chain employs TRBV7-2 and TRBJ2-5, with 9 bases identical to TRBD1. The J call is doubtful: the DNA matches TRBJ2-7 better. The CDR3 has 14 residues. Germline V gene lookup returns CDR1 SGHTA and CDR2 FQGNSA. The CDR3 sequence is CASSFGTGNYEQYF. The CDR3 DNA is TGTGCCAGCAGCTTCGGGACAGGGAACTACGAGCAGTACTTC.

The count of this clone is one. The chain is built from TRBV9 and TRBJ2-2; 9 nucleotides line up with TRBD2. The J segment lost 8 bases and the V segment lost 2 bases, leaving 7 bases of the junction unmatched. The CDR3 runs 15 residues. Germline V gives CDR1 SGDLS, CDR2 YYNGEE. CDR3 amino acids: CASSVGLAPWGELFF. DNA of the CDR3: TGTGCCAGCAGCGTGGGACTAGCCCCCTGGGGGGAGCTGTTTTTT.

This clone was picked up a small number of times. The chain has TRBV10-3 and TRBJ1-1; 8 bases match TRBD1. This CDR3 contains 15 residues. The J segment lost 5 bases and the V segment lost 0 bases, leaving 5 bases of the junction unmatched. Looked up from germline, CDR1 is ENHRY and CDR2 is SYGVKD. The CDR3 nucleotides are TGTGCCATCAGTGAGTCGATTCAGGGGGCGACTGAAGCTTTCTTT. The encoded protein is CAISESIQGATEAFF.

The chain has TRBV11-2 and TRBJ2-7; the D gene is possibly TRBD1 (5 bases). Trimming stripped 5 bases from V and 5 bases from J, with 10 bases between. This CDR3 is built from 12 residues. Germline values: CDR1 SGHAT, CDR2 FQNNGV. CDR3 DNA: TGTGCCAGCAGCAACCCAGGGAACGAGCAGTACTTC. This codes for CASSNPGNEQYF. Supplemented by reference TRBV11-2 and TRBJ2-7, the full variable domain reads EAGVAQSPRYKIIEKRQSVAFWCNPISGHATLYWYQQILGQGPKLLIQFQNNGVVDDSQLPKDRFSAERLKGVDSTLKIQPAKLEDSAVYLCASSNPGNEQYFGPGTRLTVT.

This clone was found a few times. CDR3 nucleotide sequence: TGTGCCAGCAGCTTCAAGGTTAGGTGGTACGTCGACGGGAAGTCCACAGATACGCAGTATTTT. Amino acids: CASSFKVRWYVDGKSTDTQYF. This chain joins TRBV7-8 and TRBJ2-3; D perhaps matches TRBD2 (5 bases). Germline-derived CDR1 and CDR2 are SGHVS and FQNEAQ. The CDR3 totals 21 residues. Trimming left V 3 bases short and J 2 bases short, with 30 bases between.

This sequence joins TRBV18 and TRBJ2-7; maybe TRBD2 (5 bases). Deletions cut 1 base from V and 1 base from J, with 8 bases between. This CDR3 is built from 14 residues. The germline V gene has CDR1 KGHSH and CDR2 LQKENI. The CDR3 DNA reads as TGTGCCAGCTCACCACGCGAGGGATCCTACGAGCAGTACGTC. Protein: CASSPREGSYEQYV.

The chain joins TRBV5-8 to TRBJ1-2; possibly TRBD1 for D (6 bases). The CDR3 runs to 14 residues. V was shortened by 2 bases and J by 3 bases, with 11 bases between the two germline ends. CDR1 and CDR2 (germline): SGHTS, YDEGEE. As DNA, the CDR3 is TGTGCCAGCAGCTTTCAGGGGCGCTACTATGGCTACACCTTC. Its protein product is CASSFQGRYYGYTF. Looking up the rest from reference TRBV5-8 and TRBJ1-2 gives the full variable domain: EAGVTQSPTHLIKTRGQQATLRCSPISGHTSVYWYQQALGLGLQFLLWYDEGEERNRGNFPPRFSGRQFPNYSSELNVNALELEDSALYLCASSFQGRYYGYTFGSGTRLTVV.

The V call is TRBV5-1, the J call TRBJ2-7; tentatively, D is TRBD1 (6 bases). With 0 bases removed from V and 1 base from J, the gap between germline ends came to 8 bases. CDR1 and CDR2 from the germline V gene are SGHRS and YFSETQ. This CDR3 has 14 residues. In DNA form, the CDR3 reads TGCGCCAGCAGCTTGGGACAGGCTTCCTACGAGCAGTACTTC. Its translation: CASSLGQASYEQYF.

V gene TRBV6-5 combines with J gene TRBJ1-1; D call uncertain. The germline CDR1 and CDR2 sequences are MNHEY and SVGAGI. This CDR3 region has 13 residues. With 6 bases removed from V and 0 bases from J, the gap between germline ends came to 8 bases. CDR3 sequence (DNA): TGTGCCAGCAGCATTACAGTGAACACTGAAGCTTTCTTT. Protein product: CASSITVNTEAFF.